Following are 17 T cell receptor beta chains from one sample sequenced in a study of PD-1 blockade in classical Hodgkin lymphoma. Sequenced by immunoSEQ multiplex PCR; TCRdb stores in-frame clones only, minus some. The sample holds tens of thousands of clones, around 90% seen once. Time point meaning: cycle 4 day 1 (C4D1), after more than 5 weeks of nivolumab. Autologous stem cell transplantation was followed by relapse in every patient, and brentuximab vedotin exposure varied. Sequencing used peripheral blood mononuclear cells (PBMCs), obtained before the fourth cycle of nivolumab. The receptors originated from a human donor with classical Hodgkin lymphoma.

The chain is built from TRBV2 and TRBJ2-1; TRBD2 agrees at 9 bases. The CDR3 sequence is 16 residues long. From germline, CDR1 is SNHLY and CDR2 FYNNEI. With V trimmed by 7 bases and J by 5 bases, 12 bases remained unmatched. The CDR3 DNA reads TGTGCCAGCATAGATATAGCGGGAGCGGACGACAATGAGCAGTTCTTC. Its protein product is CASIDIAGADDNEQFF.

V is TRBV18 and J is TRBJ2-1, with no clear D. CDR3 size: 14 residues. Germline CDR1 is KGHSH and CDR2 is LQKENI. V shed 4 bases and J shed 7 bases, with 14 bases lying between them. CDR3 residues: CASSRAVKINEQFF. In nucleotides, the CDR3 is TGTGCCAGCTCACGGGCGGTAAAAATAAATGAGCAGTTCTTC.

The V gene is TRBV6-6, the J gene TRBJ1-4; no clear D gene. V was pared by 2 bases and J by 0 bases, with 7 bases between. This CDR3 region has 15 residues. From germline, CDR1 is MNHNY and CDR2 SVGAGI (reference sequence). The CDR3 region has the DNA TGTGCCAGCAGTTACGGGCAGACAACTAATGAAAAACTGTTTTTT. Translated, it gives CASSYGQTTNEKLFF.

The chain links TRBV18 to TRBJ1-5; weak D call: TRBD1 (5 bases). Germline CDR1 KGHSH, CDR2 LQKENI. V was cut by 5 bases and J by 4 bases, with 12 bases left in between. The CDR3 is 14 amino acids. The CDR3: CASSGAGTNQPQHF. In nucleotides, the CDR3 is TGTGCCAGCTCAGGGGCAGGGACTAATCAGCCCCAGCATTTT.

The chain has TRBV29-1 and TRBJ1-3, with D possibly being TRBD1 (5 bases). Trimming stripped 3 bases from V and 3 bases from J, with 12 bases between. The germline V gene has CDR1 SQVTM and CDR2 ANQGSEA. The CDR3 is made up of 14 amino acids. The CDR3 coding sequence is TGCAGCGTTGATAGGGCAGGGTTTGGAAACACCATATATTTT. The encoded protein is CSVDRAGFGNTIYF.

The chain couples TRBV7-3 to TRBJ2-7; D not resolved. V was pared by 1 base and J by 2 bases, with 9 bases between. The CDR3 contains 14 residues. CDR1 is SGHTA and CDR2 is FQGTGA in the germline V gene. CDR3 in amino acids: CASSLMDGPYEQYF. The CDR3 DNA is TGTGCCAGCAGCTTAATGGACGGCCCCTACGAGCAGTACTTC.

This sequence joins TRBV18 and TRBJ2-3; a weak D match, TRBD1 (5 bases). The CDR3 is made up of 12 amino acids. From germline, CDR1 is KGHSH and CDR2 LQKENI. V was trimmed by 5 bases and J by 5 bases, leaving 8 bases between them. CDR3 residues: CASSAQGDTQYF. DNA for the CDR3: TGTGCCAGCTCAGCCCAGGGAGATACGCAGTATTTT.

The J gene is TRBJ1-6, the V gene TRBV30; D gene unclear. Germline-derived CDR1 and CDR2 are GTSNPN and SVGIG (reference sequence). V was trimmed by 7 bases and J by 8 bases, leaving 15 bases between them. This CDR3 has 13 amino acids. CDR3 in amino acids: CASRTQPDSPLHF. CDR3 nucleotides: TGTGCCTCGAGGACCCAACCTGATTCACCCCTCCACTTT.

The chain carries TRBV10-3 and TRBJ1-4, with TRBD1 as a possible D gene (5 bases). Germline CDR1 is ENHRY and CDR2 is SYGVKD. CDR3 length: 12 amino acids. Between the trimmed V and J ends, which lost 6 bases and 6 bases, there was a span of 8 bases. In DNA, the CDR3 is TGTGCCATCAGGGGGACGGATGAAAAACTGTTTTTT. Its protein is CAIRGTDEKLFF.

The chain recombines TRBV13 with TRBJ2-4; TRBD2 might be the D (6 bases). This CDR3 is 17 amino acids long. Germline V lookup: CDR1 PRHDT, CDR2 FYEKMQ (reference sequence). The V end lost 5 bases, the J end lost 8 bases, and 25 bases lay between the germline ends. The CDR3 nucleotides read TGTGCCAGCAGCCCCACCGGGGGAGTTCGGGTTTACGACATTCAGTACTTC. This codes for CASSPTGGVRVYDIQYF. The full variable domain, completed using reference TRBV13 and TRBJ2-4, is AAGVIQSPRHLIKEKRETATLKCYPIPRHDTVYWYQQGPGQDPQFLISFYEKMQSDKGSIPDRFSAQQFSDYHSELNMSSLELGDSALYFCASSPTGGVRVYDIQYFGAGTRLSVL.

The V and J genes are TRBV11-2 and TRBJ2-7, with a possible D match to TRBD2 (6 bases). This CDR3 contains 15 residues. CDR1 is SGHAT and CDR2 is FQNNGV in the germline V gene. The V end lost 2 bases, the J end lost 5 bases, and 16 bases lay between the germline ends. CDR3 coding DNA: TGTGCCAGCAGCTTACCCTCTAGCGCACCTAACGAGCAGTACTTC. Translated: CASSLPSSAPNEQYF.

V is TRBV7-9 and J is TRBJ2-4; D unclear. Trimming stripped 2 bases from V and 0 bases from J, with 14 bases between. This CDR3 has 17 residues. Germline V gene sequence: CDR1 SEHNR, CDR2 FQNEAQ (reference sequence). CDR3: CASSLTEPNLAKNIQYF. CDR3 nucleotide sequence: TGTGCCAGCAGCTTAACGGAGCCAAATCTAGCCAAAAACATTCAGTACTTC.

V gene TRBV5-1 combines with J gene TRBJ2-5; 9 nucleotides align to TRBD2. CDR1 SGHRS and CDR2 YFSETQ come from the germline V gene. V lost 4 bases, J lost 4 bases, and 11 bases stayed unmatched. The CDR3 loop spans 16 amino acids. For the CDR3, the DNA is TGCGCCAGCAGCCCTGGGGGGCGCGGGAGGGTAGAGACCCAGTACTTC. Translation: CASSPGGRGRVETQYF.

CDR3 region: CASRGLGLGQTQYF. The CDR3 DNA is TGTGCCAGCAGGGGCCTGGGCCTAGGGCAGACCCAGTACTTC. The rearrangement uses TRBV2 and TRBJ2-5; D unresolved. Per germline, CDR1 SNHLY and CDR2 FYNNEI. This CDR3 is 14 amino acids long. V lost 6 bases and J 6 bases, leaving 17 bases between the germline ends. The full variable domain, with the rest looked up from reference TRBV2 and TRBJ2-5, is EPEVTQTPSHQVTQMGQEVILRCVPISNHLYFYWYRQILGQKVEFLVSFYNNEISEKSEIFDDQFSVERPDGSNFTLKIRSTKLEDSAMYFCASRGLGLGQTQYFGPGTRLLVL.

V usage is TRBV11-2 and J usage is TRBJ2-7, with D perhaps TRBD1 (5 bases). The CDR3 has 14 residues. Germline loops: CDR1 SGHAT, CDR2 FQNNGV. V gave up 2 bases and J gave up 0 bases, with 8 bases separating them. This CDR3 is CASSLSDISYEQYF. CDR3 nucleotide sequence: TGTGCCAGCAGCTTATCGGACATCTCCTACGAGCAGTACTTC.

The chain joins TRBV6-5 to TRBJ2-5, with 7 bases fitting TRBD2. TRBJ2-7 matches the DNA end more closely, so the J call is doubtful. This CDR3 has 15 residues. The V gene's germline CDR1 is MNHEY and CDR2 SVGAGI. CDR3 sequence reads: CASSYKRELVNEQYF. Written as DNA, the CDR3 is TGTGCCAGCAGTTATAAGCGGGAACTCGTGAACGAGCAGTACTTC.

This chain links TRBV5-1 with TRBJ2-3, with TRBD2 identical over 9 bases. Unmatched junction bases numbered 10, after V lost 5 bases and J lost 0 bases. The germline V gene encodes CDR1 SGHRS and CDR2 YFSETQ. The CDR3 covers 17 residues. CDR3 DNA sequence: TGCGCCAGCAGGGATGGGGTAGCGGGAGCGAGCACAGATACGCAGTATTTT. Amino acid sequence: CASRDGVAGASTDTQYF.